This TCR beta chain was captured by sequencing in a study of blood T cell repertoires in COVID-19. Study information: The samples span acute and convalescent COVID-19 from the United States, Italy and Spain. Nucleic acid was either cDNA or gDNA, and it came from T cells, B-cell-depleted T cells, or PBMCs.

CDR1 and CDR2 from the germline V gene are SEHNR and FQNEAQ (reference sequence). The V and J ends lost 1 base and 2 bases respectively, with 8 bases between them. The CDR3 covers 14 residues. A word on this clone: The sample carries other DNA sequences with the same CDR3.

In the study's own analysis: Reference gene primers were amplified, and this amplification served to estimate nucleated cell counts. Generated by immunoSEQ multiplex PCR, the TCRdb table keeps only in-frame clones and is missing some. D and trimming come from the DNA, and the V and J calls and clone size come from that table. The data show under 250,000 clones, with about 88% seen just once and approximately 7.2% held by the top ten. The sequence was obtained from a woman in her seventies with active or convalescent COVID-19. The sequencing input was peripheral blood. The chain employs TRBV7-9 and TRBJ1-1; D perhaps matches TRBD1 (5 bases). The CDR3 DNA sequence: TGTGCCAGCAGCTTAGGGCAGGGAAACACTGAAGCTTTCTTT. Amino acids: CASSLGQGNTEAFF.